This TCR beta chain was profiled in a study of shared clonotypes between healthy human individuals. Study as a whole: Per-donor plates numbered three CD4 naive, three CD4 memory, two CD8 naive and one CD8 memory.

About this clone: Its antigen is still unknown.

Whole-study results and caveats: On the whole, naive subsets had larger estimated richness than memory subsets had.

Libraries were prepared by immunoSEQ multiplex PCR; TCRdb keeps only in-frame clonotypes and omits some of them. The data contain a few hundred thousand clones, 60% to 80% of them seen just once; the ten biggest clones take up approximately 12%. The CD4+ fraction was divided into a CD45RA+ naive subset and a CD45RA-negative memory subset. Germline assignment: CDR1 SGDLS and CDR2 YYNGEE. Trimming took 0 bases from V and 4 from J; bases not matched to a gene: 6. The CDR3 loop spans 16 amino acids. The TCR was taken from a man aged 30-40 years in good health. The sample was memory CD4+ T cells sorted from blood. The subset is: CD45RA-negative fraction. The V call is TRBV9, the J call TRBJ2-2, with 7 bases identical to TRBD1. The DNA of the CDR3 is TGTGCCAGCAGCGTAGCACAGGGGACCTCCACCGGGGAGCTGTTTTTT. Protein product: CASSVAQGTSTGELFF.